This T cell receptor (beta chain) was sequenced for a study of technical replicates of blood from a few donors. TCRdb's table, derived via immunoSEQ multiplex PCR, lists solely in-frame clones and lacks some. Among more than 65,000 clones, about 92% were seen once, and the ten largest hold around 0.38%. V was pared by 10 bases and J by 1 base, with 3 bases of the junction left unmatched. Germline lookup yields CDR1 MNHEY and CDR2 SMNVEV (reference sequence). There are 12 residues in the CDR3. This TCR was sampled from a human donor in good health. The sample consisted of T cells isolated from PBMCs. The V and J genes are TRBV27 and TRBJ1-1, with 7 bases lining up with TRBD1. The DNA of the CDR3 is TGTGCCACCCGGACAGGGAACACTGAAGCTTTCTTT. Residues: CATRTGNTEAFF.